Sample share makes the clone carrying this T cell receptor (beta chain) medium-sized. TCRdb re-analyzed the PCR reads through MiXCR. The sample consists of tens of thousands of clones, roughly 13% of them appearing once. Every patient underwent thyroid surgery untreated. This sample was included in a study of metastatic and nonmetastatic thyroid tumors. The receptor was isolated from a female donor with papillary thyroid cancer or a benign thyroid nodule (not recorded which). Some clones in this sample may be carry-over from other donors' samples. Material for sequencing was blood.

CDR3 DNA sequence: TGTGCCAGCAGTTCCCTGATTACAGGGTCCTACGAGCAGTACTTC. Its protein is CASSSLITGSYEQYF. The chain employs TRBV12-3 or TRBV12-4 and TRBJ2-7; weak D call: TRBD1 (6 bases). The V end lost 4 bases, the J end lost 1 base, and 14 bases lay between the germline ends. This CDR3 contains 15 residues.